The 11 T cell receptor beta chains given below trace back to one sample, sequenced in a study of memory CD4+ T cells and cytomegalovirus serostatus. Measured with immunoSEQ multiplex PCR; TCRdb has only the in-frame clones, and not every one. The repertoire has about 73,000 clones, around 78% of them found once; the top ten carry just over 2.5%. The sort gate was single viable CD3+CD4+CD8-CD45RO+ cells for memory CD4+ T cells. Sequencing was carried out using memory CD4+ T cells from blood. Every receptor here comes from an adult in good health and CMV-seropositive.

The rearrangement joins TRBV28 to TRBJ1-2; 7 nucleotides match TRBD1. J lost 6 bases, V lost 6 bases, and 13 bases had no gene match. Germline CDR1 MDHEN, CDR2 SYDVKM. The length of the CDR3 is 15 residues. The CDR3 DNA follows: TGTGCCAGCAGGTTTTCCGACAGGGCGTTCGATGGCTACACCTTC. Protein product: CASRFSDRAFDGYTF.

CDR3 coding DNA: TGTGCCAGTAGTTTCCGACAGGGAAGGAAGGTGAGGACTGAAGCTTTCTTT. It translates to CASSFRQGRKVRTEAFF. The V and J genes are TRBV19 and TRBJ1-1, with 7 bases identical to TRBD1. V was pared by 5 bases and J by 5 bases, with 17 bases of the junction left unmatched. Germline V CDR1 and CDR2: LNHDA, SQIVND (reference sequence). The CDR3 sequence is 17 residues long.

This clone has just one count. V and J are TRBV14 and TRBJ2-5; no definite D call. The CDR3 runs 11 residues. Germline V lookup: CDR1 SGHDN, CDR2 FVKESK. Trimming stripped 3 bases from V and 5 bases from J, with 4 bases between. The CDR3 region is CASSHEETQYF. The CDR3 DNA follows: TGTGCCAGCAGCCATGAGGAGACCCAGTACTTC.

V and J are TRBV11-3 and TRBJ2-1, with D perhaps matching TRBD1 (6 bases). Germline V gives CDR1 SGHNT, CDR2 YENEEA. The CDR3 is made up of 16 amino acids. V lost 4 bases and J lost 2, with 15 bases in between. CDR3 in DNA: TGTGCCAGCAGCTCCTCCGGGACACATACCTACAATGAGCAGTTCTTC. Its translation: CASSSSGTHTYNEQFF.

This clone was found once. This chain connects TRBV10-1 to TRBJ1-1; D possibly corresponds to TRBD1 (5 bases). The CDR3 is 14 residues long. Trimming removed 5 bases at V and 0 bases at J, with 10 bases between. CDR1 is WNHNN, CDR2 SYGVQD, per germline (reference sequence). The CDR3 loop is CASSRTLMNTEAFF. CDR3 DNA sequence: TGCGCCAGCAGTAGGACACTCATGAACACTGAAGCTTTCTTT.

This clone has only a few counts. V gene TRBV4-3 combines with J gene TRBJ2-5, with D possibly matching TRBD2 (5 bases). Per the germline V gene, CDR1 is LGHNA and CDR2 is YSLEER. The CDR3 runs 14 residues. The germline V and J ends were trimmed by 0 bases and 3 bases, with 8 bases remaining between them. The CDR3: CASSQDTSKETQYF. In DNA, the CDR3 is TGCGCCAGCAGCCAAGACACTAGTAAAGAGACCCAGTACTTC.

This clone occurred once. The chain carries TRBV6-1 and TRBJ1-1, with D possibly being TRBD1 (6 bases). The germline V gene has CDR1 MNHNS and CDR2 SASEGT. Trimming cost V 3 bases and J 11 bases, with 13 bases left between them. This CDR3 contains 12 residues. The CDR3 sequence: CASSDYRGDAFF. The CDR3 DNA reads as TGTGCCAGCAGTGATTATAGGGGGGACGCTTTCTTT.

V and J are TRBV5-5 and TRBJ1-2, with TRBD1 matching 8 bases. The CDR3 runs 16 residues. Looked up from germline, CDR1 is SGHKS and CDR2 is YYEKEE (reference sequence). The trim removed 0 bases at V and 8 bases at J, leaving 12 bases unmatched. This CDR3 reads CASSLAAGGLSWGYTF. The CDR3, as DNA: TGTGCCAGCAGCTTGGCCGCAGGGGGCTTGAGTTGGGGCTACACCTTC.

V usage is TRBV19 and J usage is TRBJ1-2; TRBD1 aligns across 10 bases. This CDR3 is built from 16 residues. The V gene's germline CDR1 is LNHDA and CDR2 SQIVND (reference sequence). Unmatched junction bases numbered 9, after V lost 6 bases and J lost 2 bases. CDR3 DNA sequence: TGTGCCAGTAGCTCCTCCGGACAGGGGGGAAACTATGGCTACACCTTC. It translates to CASSSSGQGGNYGYTF.

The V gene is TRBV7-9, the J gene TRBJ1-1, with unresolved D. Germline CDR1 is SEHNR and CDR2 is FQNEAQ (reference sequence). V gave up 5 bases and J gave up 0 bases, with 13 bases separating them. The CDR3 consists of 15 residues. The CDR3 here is CASSPTRGVNTEAFF. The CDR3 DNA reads TGTGCCAGCAGCCCCACGAGAGGAGTGAACACTGAAGCTTTCTTT.

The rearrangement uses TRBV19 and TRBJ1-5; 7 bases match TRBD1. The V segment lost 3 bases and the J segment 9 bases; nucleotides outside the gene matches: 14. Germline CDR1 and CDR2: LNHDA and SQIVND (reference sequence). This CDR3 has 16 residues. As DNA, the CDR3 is TGTGCCAGTAGTATTTCAGGAGGGGGCGCGGTCCGGCCCCAGCATTTT. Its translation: CASSISGGGAVRPQHF.